This T cell receptor (beta chain) was found in a study of cytomegalovirus exposure and HLA in healthy donors. Study information: The 100 million to 140 million unique TCR beta sequences, from 150 million to 200 million T cells, were found by an earlier analysis. Study-level results: Testing in vitro showed a few CMV-associated chains specific for CMV antigens. Among the sequence variants, a highly shared cluster was likely an artifact of sequencing. For most TCR beta V segments, an earlier analysis put the productive rate at about 87% or about 30% of the time.

The CDR3 loop spans 13 amino acids. Germline assignment: CDR1 MNHEY and CDR2 SVGAGI. Trimming cost V 6 bases and J 7 bases; bases outside gene matches: 6. This clone was counted between two and nine times. Its specificity is not known. The PCR was carried out with 60 Vbeta primers and 13 Jbeta primers. The method was immunoSEQ multiplex PCR; TCRdb's version includes in-frame clones alone and lacks a portion of them. The table records approximately 50,000 clones, roughly 75% of them present only once. The TCR comes from a man aged 25 to 40 in good health and CMV-seropositive. V and J are TRBV6-5 and TRBJ1-2; 9 bases are shared with TRBD1. The material sequenced was PBMCs. DNA of the CDR3: TGTGCCAGCAGACGGACAGGGGTCGGTGGCTACACCTTC. Its protein is CASRRTGVGGYTF.